The rows below give T cell receptor beta chains drawn from one sample of a study of blood T cell repertoires in COVID-19. Measured with immunoSEQ multiplex PCR; TCRdb has only the in-frame clones, and not every one. The sample contains over 130,000 clones, 84% of which appear only once. Sequences were obtained from PBMCs or T cells enriched from blood (not recorded which). The receptors were sampled from a woman under 30 who had been exposed to COVID-19. CDR3s include the opening cysteine and the closing phenylalanine or tryptophan. Each record gives: V gene, clone size, D gene, J gene, CDR3 DNA, CDR3 protein. D genes are given only for firm matches. Rows may omit the clone size; those that give it use once, few, many or a size class.

V: TRBV18; size: .; D: TRBD1; J: TRBJ2-7; DNA: TGTGCCAGCTCACCAAGGGACAGGGGAATCGAGCAGTACTTC; CDR3: CASSPRDRGIEQYF
V: TRBV11-2; size: .; D: TRBD2; J: TRBJ2-1; DNA: TGTGCCAGCAGCAAAGGTAATAGCGGGAGTGATGAGCAGTTCTTC; CDR3: CASSKGNSGSDEQFF
V: TRBV10-3; size: .; D: TRBD1; J: TRBJ2-5; DNA: TGTGCCATCAGTGAACCGGGACAGGGGACAGAGACCCAGTACTTC; CDR3: CAISEPGQGTETQYF
V: TRBV19; size: .; D: .; J: TRBJ2-7; DNA: TGTGCCAGTAGTATGGTCAGGGAACATTGGTCCTACGAGCAGTACTTC; CDR3: CASSMVREHWSYEQYF
V: TRBV6-2/TRBV6-3; size: .; D: .; J: TRBJ2-2; DNA: TGTGCCAGCAGCGTACTGACCGGGGAGCTGTTTTTT; CDR3: CASSVLTGELFF
V: TRBV12-3/TRBV12-4; size: .; D: .; J: TRBJ1-2; DNA: TGTGCCAGCAGCTTGGGGCCTCGGCATGGCTACACCTTC; CDR3: CASSLGPRHGYTF
V: TRBV2; size: .; D: .; J: TRBJ1-5; DNA: TGTGCCAGCAGTGTAGAGGGCCATCAGCCCCAGCATTTT; CDR3: CASSVEGHQPQHF
V: TRBV30; size: .; D: TRBD1; J: TRBJ2-3; DNA: TGTGCCTGGACCTCCGGACAGGGGGCCACAGATACGCAGTATTTT; CDR3: CAWTSGQGATDTQYF
V: TRBV10-3; size: few; D: .; J: TRBJ1-4; DNA: TGTGCCATCAGTGAGCCGGGGATAAAAAAACTGTTTTTT; CDR3: CAISEPGIKKLFF
V: TRBV28; size: few; D: TRBD1; J: TRBJ1-5; DNA: TGTGCGATTCGGACAGGGTTGGATCAGCCCCAGCATTTT; CDR3: CAIRTGLDQPQHF
V: TRBV2; size: .; D: TRBD1; J: TRBJ2-7; DNA: TGTGCCAGCACCAGGACAGGGGGAAGCTACGAGCAGTACTTC; CDR3: CASTRTGGSYEQYF
V: TRBV29-1; size: .; D: .; J: TRBJ2-1; DNA: TGCAGCGTTGCAGCGACGGGGTACAATGAGCAGTTCTTC; CDR3: CSVAATGYNEQFF
V: TRBV6-5; size: .; D: .; J: TRBJ1-1; DNA: TGTGCCAGCGCGGGGGGCTATCGGATGAACACTGAAGCTTTCTTT; CDR3: CASAGGYRMNTEAFF
V: TRBV6-5; size: .; D: TRBD1; J: TRBJ1-2; DNA: TGTGCCAGCAGTTACTCGGGACAGGGGCTTGGCTATGGCTACACCTTC; CDR3: CASSYSGQGLGYGYTF
V: TRBV7-6; size: .; D: TRBD2; J: TRBJ2-3; DNA: TGTGCCAGCAGCATAAGGACTAGCGGGAGTTCAGATACGCAGTATTTT; CDR3: CASSIRTSGSSDTQYF
V: TRBV19; size: .; D: .; J: TRBJ1-2; DNA: TGTGCCAGTACTCCGGGGGGGGGCGCTTCCTATGGCTACACCTTC; CDR3: CASTPGGGASYGYTF
V: TRBV27; size: once; D: .; J: TRBJ2-7; DNA: TGTGCCAGCAGTCATTCGGCCTACGAGCAGTACTTC; CDR3: CASSHSAYEQYF
V: TRBV7-9; size: .; D: .; J: TRBJ2-7; DNA: TGTGCCAGCAGCCGTGACTATCGCGAGCAGTACTTC; CDR3: CASSRDYREQYF
V: TRBV27; size: many; D: TRBD1; J: TRBJ2-7; DNA: TGTGCCAGCAGTTGGGGACAGGGCACCTCCTACGAGCAGTACTTC; CDR3: CASSWGQGTSYEQYF
V: TRBV15; size: .; D: TRBD1; J: TRBJ1-1; DNA: TGTGCCACCAGCAGCTTCTCAGGGGGAGATACTGAAGCTTTCTTT; CDR3: CATSSFSGGDTEAFF
V: TRBV27; size: .; D: .; J: TRBJ1-2; DNA: TGTGCCAGCAGTTTCGGCGGGACTAACTATGGCTACACCTTC; CDR3: CASSFGGTNYGYTF
V: TRBV28; size: .; D: .; J: TRBJ2-7; DNA: TGTGCCAGCAGTTTTATCTACGAGCAGTACTTC; CDR3: CASSFIYEQYF
V: TRBV12-3/TRBV12-4; size: .; D: .; J: TRBJ1-1; DNA: TGTGCCAGCAGTTTAGACGGGAACACTGAAGCTTTCTTT; CDR3: CASSLDGNTEAFF
V: TRBV29-1; size: .; D: .; J: TRBJ2-3; DNA: TGCAGCGTTGTTTTCGGTAGGGGGAATACGCAGTATTTT; CDR3: CSVVFGRGNTQYF
V: TRBV7-2; size: .; D: .; J: TRBJ1-3; DNA: TGTGCCAGCAGCGGACAAGAGGTGGGCTCTGGAAACACCATATATTTT; CDR3: CASSGQEVGSGNTIYF
V: TRBV27; size: .; D: .; J: TRBJ1-5; DNA: TGTGCCAGCAGTTCCCAGGGTGGGAATCAGCCCCAGCATTTT; CDR3: CASSSQGGNQPQHF
V: TRBV6-2/TRBV6-3; size: .; D: TRBD1; J: TRBJ1-2; DNA: TGTGCCAGCAGTTACTCGAGAATTTACCAGGGGGCCTACCCCTATGGCTACACCTTC; CDR3: CASSYSRIYQGAYPYGYTF
V: TRBV4-1; size: few; D: .; J: TRBJ1-5; DNA: TGCGCCAGCAGCCAAGGACTGGAAGTGGGTGAACAGCCCCAGCATTTT; CDR3: CASSQGLEVGEQPQHF
V: TRBV28; size: once; D: .; J: TRBJ1-2; DNA: TGTGCCAGCAGTGTGGGCTTTGGCTACACCTTC; CDR3: CASSVGFGYTF
V: TRBV7-8; size: .; D: .; J: TRBJ1-2; DNA: TGTGCCAGCAGCTTAGCATTGGGTGAAGGAGGGGGGGATGGATATGGCTACACCTTC; CDR3: CASSLALGEGGGDGYGYTF
V: TRBV9; size: .; D: TRBD1; J: TRBJ1-2; DNA: TGTGCCAGCAGCGACTCCCGGGACAGAGTGGGCTACACCTTC; CDR3: CASSDSRDRVGYTF
V: TRBV15; size: few; D: .; J: TRBJ2-1; DNA: TGTGCCACCAGCAGTACACAGGAGTACAATGAGCAGTTCTTC; CDR3: CATSSTQEYNEQFF
V: TRBV7-2; size: .; D: TRBD2; J: TRBJ2-3; DNA: TGTGCCAGCAGATGGACTAGCGGGAGCACAGATACGCAGTATTTT; CDR3: CASRWTSGSTDTQYF